This note documents a single T cell receptor beta chain sequence. Its antigen is not identified. In nominal health when sampled, donors likely had unrecorded immune exposures nonetheless. Trimming pared 0 bases from V and 2 bases from J, leaving 7 bases between. There are 14 residues in the CDR3. Germline CDR1 SGDLS, CDR2 YYNGEE. The data originate from a study of cytomegalovirus exposure and HLA in healthy donors. Overall study results and limits: It was reported that TCR beta sequences correctly inferred the HLA-A and HLA-B alleles for most subjects. The study carried out a later analysis of TCR beta sequences. It associated around 17,000 of them with specific HLA alleles at a false discovery rate of 0.05.

PCR amplification relied on 60 Vbeta primers (plus 13 Jbeta primers). How the authors handled the data: Roughly 80 million unique TCR beta chains, some 11 million shared, were counted in a later analysis. Produced via immunoSEQ multiplex PCR; TCRdb's table is partial and in-frame only. The V and J calls and the clone size are those of that table, but D and trimming were determined from the DNA. Altogether about 150,000 clones are present, 80% being singletons, with the ten largest covering around 14%. The sequence was collected from a woman between 35 and 50 years old in good health and CMV-seronegative. The sample was PBMCs. V usage is TRBV9 and J usage is TRBJ2-3; D remains unclear. CDR3 coding DNA: TGTGCCAGCAGCGTAGACAGTCCCACAGATACGCAGTATTTT. Its translation: CASSVDSPTDTQYF.